This TCR beta chain originates from a study of T-cell memory formation after mild COVID-19 (dated by TCRdb to 2020 to 2022). General notes on the study: TCR sequence clusters from the two donors were largely donor specific. Longitudinal TCRalpha and TCRbeta repertoire sequencing tracked T-cell clones expanding and contracting after mild COVID-19 in a couple of donors. Two young, previously healthy adult volunteers, one female and one male, were included in the cohort.

Study-wide conclusions, independent of this receptor: Clones that contracted from day 15 to 85 showed balanced CD4/CD8 phenotypes, whereas a second wave of clones that expanded from day 15 to 37 leaned towards CD4+. The second-wave clones that peaked on day 37 were not confirmed to be SARS-CoV-2 specific. The study included only a couple of mild cases, and larger cohorts that include severe cases with pre-infection samples were judged to be necessary. Some responding clones were found in pre-infection memory, which suggests that pre-existing cross-reactive memory T cells took part in the SARS-CoV-2 response. Contracting CD4+ clones were located mainly in the CM and EM memory subsets, whereas CD8+ clones were found to be enriched in EMRA.

As encoded in the germline V gene (reference sequence), CDR1 is DFQATT while CDR2 is SNEGSKA. Unmatched junction bases come to 2, with V trimmed by 2 bases and J by 9 bases. Counted from cysteine to phenylalanine, this CDR3 has 13 amino acids. Of the read, only the CDR3 DNA is kept; its 39 bases are in frame from base 1. As for this clonotype: Its antigen remains undetermined. No much larger clone exists at a distance of one base, and base qualities are not known.

The sample was run on an Illumina NovaSeq 6000. cDNA libraries for TCRalpha and TCRbeta were prepared by 5'RACE using constant-segment primers, with sample barcodes and unique molecular identifiers added. RNA was extracted from every sample with Trizol reagent. Libraries were amplified in two PCR steps, with a second sample barcode and Illumina TruSeq adapters added in the second step. Sequencing of libraries was performed on an Illumina NovaSeq with 2 x 150 bp paired-end reads. In the authors' own workflow: The reads were demultiplexed and collapsed into UMI-guided consensus sequences using migec v1.2.7. With mixcr v2.1.11, UMI consensuses were aligned to TRA and TRB V and J templates and assembled into clonotypes. A clonotype was counted as expanded or contracted only if both edgeR and NoisET called the change significant, with noise models trained on biological replicates. edgeR calls used a false discovery rate-adjusted p below 0.01 and a log2 fold-change threshold of 1. PCA with hierarchical clustering of max-normalized trajectories of the 1000 most abundant clonotypes was used as exploratory dynamics analysis. Separately sequenced CD4+ and CD8+ repertoires were used to assign the CD4 or CD8 phenotype of responding clones. TCRdb reanalyzed the raw reads on its own, using fastp at Q25 for trimming and MiXCR for clone calling, and kept in-frame beta chains. CDR3 protein sequences are deduplicated, and each keeps its most common genes and DNA. The V and J calls come from TCRdb's annotation, not from the publication. Within this sample are roughly 410,000 distinct CDR3 sequences, with 24% of them counted one time only. Clones ranked in the top ten supply 8.8% of the sample.

Ficoll-Paque density gradient centrifugation was the method used to isolate PBMCs. The V and J segments used are TRBV20-1 and TRBJ2-1; TRBD2 fits 12 bases in the junction. This receptor was taken from an adult woman who had mild COVID-19 (a few samples of this study predate the infection). The sample titles of this study are shuffled in the database, so cell type and time point are left out; the donor was told from shared clones. The sample was PBMCs or a T cell subset sorted from them (not recorded which). The CDR3 sequence is CSARRLAGVEQFF. DNA sequence: TGCAGTGCTAGAAGACTAGCGGGGGTTGAGCAGTTCTTC.